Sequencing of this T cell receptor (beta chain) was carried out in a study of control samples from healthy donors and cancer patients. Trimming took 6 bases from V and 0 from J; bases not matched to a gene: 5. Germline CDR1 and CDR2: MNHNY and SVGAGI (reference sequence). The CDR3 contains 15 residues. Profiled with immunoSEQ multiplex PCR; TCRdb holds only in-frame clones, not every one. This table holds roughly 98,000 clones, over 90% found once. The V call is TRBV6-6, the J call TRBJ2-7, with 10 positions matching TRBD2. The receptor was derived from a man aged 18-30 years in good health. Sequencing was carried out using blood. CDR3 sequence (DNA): TGTGCCAGCAGGCTGGGACTAGCGCCCTCCTACGAGCAGTACTTC. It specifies CASRLGLAPSYEQYF.